The next 16 T cell receptor beta chains were all read from a single sample in a study of blood T cell repertoires in COVID-19. Sequenced by immunoSEQ multiplex PCR; TCRdb stores in-frame clones only, minus some. The sample holds fewer than 500,000 clones; 81% are singletons and the top ten take around 1.1%. Sequencing input: peripheral blood. The source of these receptors is a human donor with acute or convalescent COVID-19. The donor label of this sample is uncertain.

CDR3 residues: CASSVGDRKLLEAFF. For the CDR3, the DNA is TGTGCCAGCAGCGTAGGGGACAGGAAGCTACTTGAAGCTTTCTTT. The chain recombines TRBV9 with TRBJ1-1, with 8 positions matching TRBD1. Germline loops: CDR1 SGDLS, CDR2 YYNGEE. CDR3 length: 15 residues. The junction had 8 bases not matched to a gene; V was cut back by 0 bases and J by 7 bases. The whole variable domain, remainder taken from reference TRBV9 and TRBJ1-1, is DSGVTQTPKHLITATGQRVTLRCSPRSGDLSVYWYQQSLDQGLQFLIQYYNGEERAKGNILERFSAQQFPDLHSELNLSSLELGDSALYFCASSVGDRKLLEAFFGQGTRLTVV.

This clone appeared a single time. The CDR3 protein is CASRPTGGEAFF. The CDR3 DNA is TGTGCCAGCAGACCTACAGGGGGCGAAGCTTTCTTT. The rearrangement links TRBV5-5 to TRBJ1-1, with 9 bases matching TRBD1. Germline V lookup: CDR1 SGHKS, CDR2 YYEKEE (reference sequence). The length of the CDR3 is 12 residues. The J segment lost 8 bases and the V segment lost 5 bases, leaving 4 bases of the junction unmatched.

The chain recombines TRBV19 with TRBJ1-1; D is uncertain. Germline V CDR1 and CDR2: LNHDA, SQIVND (reference sequence). The CDR3 has 14 residues. With 6 bases removed from V and 3 bases from J, the gap between germline ends came to 14 bases. In DNA form, the CDR3 reads TGTGCCAGTAGCCAGATTCTTCAAGACACTGAAGCTTTCTTT. Its protein product is CASSQILQDTEAFF.

As regards this clone: This may be a read error, as it is one base from a much larger clone. J is TRBJ1-1 and V is TRBV6-6; 7 bases are a match to TRBD1. The V gene's germline CDR1 is MNHNY and CDR2 SVGAGI (reference sequence). CDR3 length: 12 residues. The trim removed 6 bases at V and 4 bases at J, leaving 2 bases unmatched. CDR3 nucleotides: TGTGCCAGCAGGACAGGGACCACTGAAGCTTTCTTT. This encodes CASRTGTTEAFF.

J is TRBJ1-4 and V is TRBV7-6, with a tentative D call TRBD1 (6 bases). The CDR3 length is 15 residues. Trimming took 5 bases from V and 1 from J, leaving 11 bases between them. The V gene's germline CDR1 is SGHVS and CDR2 FNYEAQ. The CDR3 protein is CASSRNRVTNEKLFF. In DNA form, the CDR3 reads TGTGCCAGCAGCAGGAACAGGGTAACTAATGAAAAACTGTTTTTT.

The J gene is TRBJ1-5, the V gene TRBV5-5; no definite D call. Trimming removed 3 bases from V and 5 bases from J, with 18 bases in between. The CDR3 contains 16 residues. The germline CDR1 and CDR2 sequences are SGHKS and YYEKEE (reference sequence). The CDR3 protein is CASSSPTGLVDQPQHF. The DNA for the CDR3 is TGTGCCAGCAGCTCGCCGACGGGGTTAGTGGATCAGCCCCAGCATTTT.

The chain joins TRBV7-2 to TRBJ1-1; 8 nucleotides match TRBD1. The CDR3 is 16 residues long. The ends lost 0 bases at V and 10 bases at J; junction bases unmatched: 13. Germline values: CDR1 SGHTA, CDR2 FQGNSA. The CDR3 DNA is TGTGCCAGCAGCTTAGCCCATGGAAGAGGACAGGGATTAGCTTTCTTT. This codes for CASSLAHGRGQGLAFF. Full variable domain (outside the CDR3, taken from reference TRBV7-2 and TRBJ1-1): GAGVSQSPSNKVTEKGKDVELRCDPISGHTALYWYRQSLGQGLEFLIYFQGNSAPDKSGLPSDRFSAERTGGSVSTLTIQRTQQEDSAVYLCASSLAHGRGQGLAFFGQGTRLTVV.

The chain links TRBV10-2 to TRBJ2-1, with TRBD2 identical over 9 bases. Germline V gene lookup returns CDR1 WSHSY and CDR2 SAAADI. J gave up 6 bases and V 7 bases, and 10 bases lay outside the gene matches. The CDR3 has 15 amino acids. The CDR3 DNA is TGCGCCAGCAACGGGGGCGGGGGGGCCTCCAATGAGCAGTTCTTC. Translating it yields CASNGGGGASNEQFF.

The chain employs TRBV7-5 and TRBJ1-5; the D segment call TRBD1 is taken from the table without a DNA check. TRBV7-5 is described as a pseudogene. This CDR3 is built from 16 residues. The CDR3 region has the DNA TGTGTCAGAGAGGATACAGGGTCCTTGAGCAATCAGCCCCAGCATTTT. This codes for CVREDTGSLSNQPQHF.

This clone appeared once. This chain joins TRBV18 and TRBJ2-7, with D possibly matching TRBD1 (6 bases). Germline values: CDR1 KGHSH, CDR2 LQKENI. The CDR3 length is 16 residues. The V end lost 3 bases, the J end lost 6 bases, and 21 bases lay between the germline ends. CDR3 residues: CASSPAQARGLGEQYF. Written as DNA, the CDR3 is TGTGCCAGCTCACCCGCTCAGGCCAGGGGTCTAGGCGAGCAGTACTTC.

The chain carries TRBV3-1 (or the pseudogene TRBV3-2) and TRBJ1-2; D call uncertain. Trimming left V 6 bases short and J 3 bases short, with 8 bases between. Germline CDR1 LGHDT, CDR2 YNNKEL (reference sequence). The CDR3 extends over 12 amino acids. The CDR3 protein is CASSRDYYGYTF. CDR3 DNA sequence: TGTGCCAGCAGTCGAGACTACTATGGCTACACCTTC.

The J gene is TRBJ2-2, the V gene TRBV30; D not resolved. CDR1 is GTSNPN, CDR2 SVGIG, per germline (reference sequence). The CDR3 extends over 15 amino acids. Trimming took 4 bases from V and 4 from J, leaving 16 bases between them. The CDR3 sequence: CAWKRGNRVTGELFF. CDR3 coding DNA: TGTGCCTGGAAAAGAGGCAACCGGGTCACCGGGGAGCTGTTTTTT. The variable domain in full, with the rest retrieved from reference TRBV30 and TRBJ2-2, is SQTIHQWPATLVQPVGSPLSLECTVEGTSNPNLYWYRQAAGRGLQLLFYSVGIGQISSEVPQNLSASRPQDRQFILSSKKLLLSDSGFYLCAWKRGNRVTGELFFGEGSRLTVL.

This clone was detected a few times. The chain is built from TRBV5-1 and TRBJ2-3, with TRBD2 as a possible D gene (6 bases). Trimming stripped 4 bases from V and 1 base from J, with 10 bases between. CDR3 length equals 14 residues. CDR1 is SGHRS, CDR2 YFSETQ, per germline. The CDR3 spells CASSIPGGTDTQYF. DNA of the CDR3: TGCGCCAGCAGCATCCCGGGGGGCACAGATACGCAGTATTTT.

This chain uses TRBV3-1 (or the pseudogene TRBV3-2) with TRBJ2-7; TRBD1 might be the D (6 bases). Deletions cut 4 bases from V and 8 bases from J, with 15 bases between. Germline V gene sequence: CDR1 LGHDT, CDR2 YNNKEL (reference sequence). This CDR3 spans 13 amino acids. CDR3 bases: TGTGCCAGCAGCCGACGGGACAACTCTCAGCAGTACTTC. The encoded protein is CASSRRDNSQQYF.

This clone was counted only a few times. The rearrangement links TRBV19 to TRBJ2-2; possibly TRBD1 for D (6 bases). This CDR3 contains 14 residues. Germline CDR1 reads LNHDA; CDR2 reads SQIVND (reference sequence). The V and J ends lost 5 bases and 6 bases respectively, with 13 bases between them. In nucleotides, the CDR3 is TGTGCCAGTAGTTTGGCAGGGGTGTCCGGGGAGCTGTTTTTT. Translating gives CASSLAGVSGELFF.

The chain has TRBV7-2 and TRBJ1-4; D remains unclear. CDR3 length: 17 residues. Per germline, CDR1 SGHTA and CDR2 FQGNSA. Trimming removed 5 bases from V and 6 bases from J, with 22 bases in between. The CDR3 protein is CASSRPRGLEIDEKLFF. The CDR3 DNA is TGTGCCAGCAGCAGGCCCCGAGGACTTGAGATCGATGAAAAACTGTTTTTT.